The 19 T cell receptor beta chains presented below share a single source sample, sequenced in a study of blood T cell repertoires in COVID-19. Clones were sequenced by immunoSEQ multiplex PCR, and TCRdb holds only the in-frame ones, with some missing. The top ten hold 3.5% to 4% of the sample, which has 200,000 to 250,000 clones, roughly 84% seen once. Sequenced sample: peripheral blood. The receptors stem from a woman older than 75 with acute or convalescent COVID-19.

This chain joins TRBV5-6 and TRBJ1-5; 7 positions match TRBD1. Germline-derived CDR1 and CDR2 are SGHDT and YYEEEE. This CDR3 region has 18 residues. J was trimmed by 0 bases and V by 3 bases; bases with no gene match: 12. Here the CDR3 DNA reads TGTGCCAGCAGCTATTTATCCCAGGGGGTTACTAGCAATCAGCCCCAGCATTTT. This translates into CASSYLSQGVTSNQPQHF.

The genes are TRBV2 and TRBJ2-5, with 8 bases aligning to TRBD1. Losses at the gene ends were 3 bases for V and 5 bases for J; bases not matched to a gene: 5. From germline, CDR1 is SNHLY and CDR2 FYNNEI. The CDR3 contains 14 residues. The CDR3 coding sequence is TGTGCCAGCAGTGAGCAGGGGGCGGGGGAGACCCAGTACTTC. Protein sequence: CASSEQGAGETQYF.

In its sample, this clone was seen a few times. The gene calls are TRBV2 and TRBJ2-7; D is unresolved. V was trimmed by 8 bases and J by 0 bases, leaving 11 bases between them. CDR1 is SNHLY, CDR2 FYNNEI, per germline. The CDR3 sequence is 13 residues long. Here the CDR3 DNA reads TGTGCCAGCTCCTCAGACATCTCCTACGAGCAGTACTTC. This encodes CASSSDISYEQYF.

The genes are TRBV4-1 and TRBJ1-4; D perhaps matches TRBD1 (5 bases). V lost 4 bases and J 3 bases, leaving 15 bases between the germline ends. The CDR3 totals 16 residues. Looked up from germline, CDR1 is MGHRA and CDR2 is YSYEKL. In nucleotides, the CDR3 is TGCGCCAGCAGCCCTCTTGGGGCCTCAGCTAATGAAAAACTGTTTTTT. Translating gives CASSPLGASANEKLFF.

To note about this clone: One end of the junction is discordant with germline, which a read error may explain. The genes are TRBV14 and TRBJ2-7, with D possibly being TRBD1 (6 bases). The CDR3 length is 15 residues. Germline V gene lookup returns CDR1 SGHDN and CDR2 FVKESK. This CDR3 is CASSDRQDLSDEQYF. The CDR3 nucleotides read TGTGCCAGCAGCGACAGACAGGACCTCTCCGACGAGCAGTACTTC.

The chain joins TRBV7-2 to TRBJ2-5, with D hard to call. CDR1 and CDR2 (germline): SGHTA, FQGNSA. The CDR3 is made up of 13 amino acids. Trimming left V 1 base short and J 4 bases short, with 7 bases between. The CDR3 DNA sequence: TGTGCCAGCAGCTTAGAGCACGGAGAGACCCAGTACTTC. This gives the protein CASSLEHGETQYF.

The chain recombines TRBV5-1 with TRBJ2-7; 10 positions agree with TRBD1. Trimming removed 5 bases from V and 0 bases from J; junction bases left unmatched: 8. CDR1 is SGHRS, CDR2 YFSETQ, per germline. This CDR3 spans 16 amino acids. CDR3 amino acids: CASRRSGTGDSYEQYF. The CDR3 coding sequence is TGCGCCAGCAGGCGATCCGGGACAGGGGACTCCTACGAGCAGTACTTC.

In its sample, this clone was seen once. V is TRBV19 and J is TRBJ1-4; D remains unclear. The CDR3 is made up of 17 amino acids. Germline V CDR1 and CDR2: LNHDA, SQIVND (reference sequence). Trimming shortened V by 5 bases and J by 0 bases, and 16 bases separated the two germline ends. CDR3 amino acids: CASSGWAQATTNEKLFF. CDR3 bases: TGTGCCAGTAGTGGATGGGCCCAGGCAACAACTAATGAAAAACTGTTTTTT.

The chain uses TRBV9 and TRBJ1-3, with a tentative D call TRBD1 (6 bases). The germline V and J ends were trimmed by 0 bases and 3 bases, with 16 bases remaining between them. The germline V gene has CDR1 SGDLS and CDR2 YYNGEE. The CDR3 contains 17 residues. The CDR3: CASSVVPGDPGGNTIYF. DNA for the CDR3: TGTGCCAGCAGCGTAGTCCCAGGGGACCCGGGTGGAAACACCATATATTTT.

The V and J genes are TRBV7-2 and TRBJ1-1; D not certain. The CDR3 has 15 residues. Germline assignment: CDR1 SGHTA and CDR2 FQGNSA. Deletions cut 1 base from V and 7 bases from J, with 16 bases between. The CDR3 region has the DNA TGTGCCAGCAGCTTAGGACGTGAGAGGGTCAGTGAAGCTTTCTTT. This encodes CASSLGRERVSEAFF.

With regard to this clone: The same CDR3 can be traced to other DNA sequences in this sample. The J gene is TRBJ1-1, the V gene TRBV3-1 (or the pseudogene TRBV3-2); D gene unclear. V shed 1 base and J shed 4 bases, with 10 bases lying between them. CDR3 length: 14 residues. The germline gives CDR1 LGHDT, CDR2 YNNKEL (reference sequence). The chain's CDR3 is CASSQGLGATEAFF. CDR3 sequence (DNA): TGTGCCAGCAGCCAAGGATTGGGAGCCACTGAAGCTTTCTTT.

V is TRBV6-5 and J is TRBJ1-2; TRBD1 aligns across 7 bases. In germline, CDR1 is MNHEY, CDR2 SVGAGI. Unmatched junction bases numbered 2, after V lost 2 bases and J lost 5 bases. There are 13 residues in the CDR3. CDR3: CASSYTTGYGYTF. The CDR3 nucleotides are TGTGCCAGCAGTTACACGACAGGGTATGGCTACACCTTC.

The chain carries TRBV19 and TRBJ2-3; TRBD2 agrees at 13 bases. V lost 6 bases to trimming and J lost 0 bases; unmatched junction nucleotides: 9. This CDR3 region has 18 residues. CDR1 is LNHDA, CDR2 SQIVND, per germline (reference sequence). CDR3 in DNA: TGTGCCAGTAGCCCGACTAGCGGGGGGCCAACTAGCACAGATACGCAGTATTTT. As protein: CASSPTSGGPTSTDTQYF.

This chain links TRBV24-1 with TRBJ1-5; no definite D call. Per germline, CDR1 KGHDR and CDR2 SFDVKD. The CDR3 consists of 13 residues. V lost 4 bases and J lost 3, with 6 bases in between. The CDR3 region has the DNA TGTGCCACCAGTGACAGATACAATCAGCCCCAGCATTTT. The encoded protein is CATSDRYNQPQHF.

The chain has TRBV7-2 and TRBJ1-5; 8 nucleotides align to TRBD1. The CDR3 extends over 14 amino acids. V lost 6 bases, J lost 7 bases, and 8 bases stayed unmatched. Germline V gives CDR1 SGHTA, CDR2 FQGNSA. The CDR3 DNA reads as TGTGCCAGCAGTTCCGACAGGGGCGGACAGCCCCAGCATTTT. Its protein product is CASSSDRGGQPQHF.

The J gene is TRBJ1-2, the V gene TRBV4-3; the D is unclear. Germline V gives CDR1 LGHNA, CDR2 YSLEER. Trimming shortened V by 0 bases and J by 8 bases, and 19 bases separated the two germline ends. The CDR3 length is 16 residues. The CDR3 protein is CASSQDIGGSLWGYTF. CDR3 nucleotide sequence: TGCGCCAGCAGCCAAGATATAGGAGGTTCCCTCTGGGGCTACACCTTC.

This clone appeared a few times. This sequence joins TRBV28 and TRBJ1-2; 7 bases line up with TRBD1. V shed 7 bases and J 2 bases; nucleotides not matched to a gene: 4. This CDR3 has 13 amino acids. Germline V CDR1 and CDR2: MDHEN, SYDVKM. CDR3: CASIEDRNYGYTF. CDR3 nucleotides: TGTGCCAGCATAGAGGACAGGAACTATGGCTACACCTTC.

V gene TRBV5-1 combines with J gene TRBJ2-3, with 8 bases that match TRBD1. The CDR3 sequence is 14 residues long. J was trimmed by 3 bases and V by 7 bases; bases with no gene match: 7. Looked up from germline, CDR1 is SGHRS and CDR2 is YFSETQ. CDR3 amino acids: CASDRGSNTDTQYF. CDR3 coding DNA: TGCGCCAGCGACAGGGGCAGTAATACAGATACGCAGTATTTT.

The gene calls are TRBV6-5 and TRBJ1-2, with D possibly being TRBD1 (5 bases). The ends were cut back, 4 bases at V and 3 bases at J, with 9 bases in the middle. The CDR3 is 13 amino acids. CDR1 is MNHEY, CDR2 SVGAGI, per germline. In DNA, the CDR3 is TGTGCCAGCAGTTTTGACAGCTACTATGGCTACACCTTC. Its protein is CASSFDSYYGYTF.